The TCR beta chain described here comes from a study of cytomegalovirus exposure and HLA in healthy donors. 60 Vbeta and 13 Jbeta primers were used in PCR. The repertoire was sequenced with immunoSEQ multiplex PCR; TCRdb's copy has only in-frame clones and lacks some. The sample has 150,000 to 200,000 clones, about three quarters seen once. The table lists this clone with a few counts. As yet, its antigen is unknown. Study conclusions and caveats: Indistinguishable V segments such as TRBV6-2 and TRBV6-3 were excluded. Listed as cytomegalovirus-associated were around 160 TCR beta chains. V- and J-gene trimming of TCR beta was linked (in a later analysis) to a missense DCLRE1C variant. A later analysis linked 15,000 to 20,000 TCR beta sequences to HLA alleles at 0.05 false discovery rate.

The CDR3 has 16 residues. V usage is TRBV12-2 and J usage is TRBJ1-4. TRBV12-2 is marked as a pseudogene. The sequencing sample was made of PBMCs. This clonotype originated in a man aged 50 to 59 in good health and CMV-seropositive. CDR3 sequence (DNA): TGTGCAAGTCGCTTAGGTGCAGGGAGGCTTGGTGAAAAACTGTTTTTT. This sequence encodes CASRLGAGRLGEKLFF.